Described below is a single T cell receptor (beta chain) sequence and its context. Antigen specificity is unknown. This sample is drawn from a study of graft-versus-host responses after intestinal transplantation. TCRdb's copy holds only in-frame clones and misses some; the assay was immunoSEQ multiplex PCR. The data hold more than 100,000 clones, with approximately 93% observed a single time. The junction had 6 bases not matched to a gene; V was cut back by 2 bases and J by 1 base. The CDR3 is 17 residues long. Germline values: CDR1 SGHAT, CDR2 FQNNGV. Study-level points and caveats: The marrow of recipients harbored GvH clones, and ileum or blood showed some of them first.

Sample: unstimulated CD8+ T cells sorted from spleen or lymph node cells, taken before intestinal transplant. This sequence originates from a human donor who received an intestinal transplant. This chain joins TRBV11-2 and TRBJ2-2, with TRBD2 matching over 8 bases. DNA of the CDR3: TGTGCCAGCAGCTTACTGCGGGGGGCCAGGAACACCGGGGAGCTGTTTTTT. Translation: CASSLLRGARNTGELFF.